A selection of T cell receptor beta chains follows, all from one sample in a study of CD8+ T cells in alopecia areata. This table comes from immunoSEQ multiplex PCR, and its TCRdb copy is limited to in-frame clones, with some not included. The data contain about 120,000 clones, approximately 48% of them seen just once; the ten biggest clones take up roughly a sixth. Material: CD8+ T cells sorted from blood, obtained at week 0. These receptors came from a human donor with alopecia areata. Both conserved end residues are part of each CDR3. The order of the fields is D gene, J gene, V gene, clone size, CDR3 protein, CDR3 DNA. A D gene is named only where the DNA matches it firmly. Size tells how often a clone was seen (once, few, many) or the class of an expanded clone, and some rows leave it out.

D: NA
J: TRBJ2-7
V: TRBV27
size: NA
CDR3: CASSLSRGTATSYEQYF
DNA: TGTGCCAGCAGTTTATCGAGGGGGACGGCTACTTCCTACGAGCAGTACTTC

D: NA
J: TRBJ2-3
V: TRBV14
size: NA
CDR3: CASSQLSGYTDTQYF
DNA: TGTGCCAGCAGCCAGCTTAGCGGCTACACAGATACGCAGTATTTT

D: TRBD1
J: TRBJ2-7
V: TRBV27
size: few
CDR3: CASSLSQGINEQYF
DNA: TGTGCCAGCAGTTTATCACAGGGGATCAACGAGCAGTACTTC

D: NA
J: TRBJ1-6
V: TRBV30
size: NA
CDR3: CAWTQGGNSPLHF
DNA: TGTGCCTGGACACAGGGTGGGAATTCACCCCTCCACTTT

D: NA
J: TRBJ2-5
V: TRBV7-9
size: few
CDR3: CASRDNHQETQYF
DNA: TGTGCCAGCAGGGACAACCACCAAGAGACCCAGTACTTC

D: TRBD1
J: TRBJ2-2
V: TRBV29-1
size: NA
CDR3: CSVPTGGNGELFF
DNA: TGCAGCGTCCCGACAGGGGGCAACGGGGAGCTGTTTTTT

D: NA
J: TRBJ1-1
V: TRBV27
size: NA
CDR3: CASSLTGYTEAFF
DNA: TGTGCCAGCAGTTTAACCGGTTACACTGAAGCTTTCTTT

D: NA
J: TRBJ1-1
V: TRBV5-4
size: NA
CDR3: CASSLARYTEAFF
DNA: TGTGCCAGCAGCTTGGCTCGGTACACTGAAGCTTTCTTT

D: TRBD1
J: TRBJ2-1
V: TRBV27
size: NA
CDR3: CASRRQGAVYEQFF
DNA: TGTGCCAGCAGACGACAGGGGGCGGTGTATGAGCAGTTCTTC

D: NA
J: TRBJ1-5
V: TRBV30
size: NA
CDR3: CAWSVPRYNQPQHF
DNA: TGTGCCTGGAGTGTACCAAGGTACAATCAGCCCCAGCATTTT

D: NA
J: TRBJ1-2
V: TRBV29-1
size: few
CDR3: CSGEGGRQGANYGYTF
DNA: TGCAGCGGTGAGGGGGGAAGGCAGGGCGCTAACTATGGCTACACCTTC

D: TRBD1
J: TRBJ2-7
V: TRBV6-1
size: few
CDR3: CASSELGTDSYEQYF
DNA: TGTGCCAGCAGTGAACTGGGGACAGACTCCTACGAGCAGTACTTC

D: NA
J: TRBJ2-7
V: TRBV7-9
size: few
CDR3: CASSPPDTYEQYF
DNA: TGTGCCAGCAGCCCTCCCGACACCTACGAGCAGTACTTC

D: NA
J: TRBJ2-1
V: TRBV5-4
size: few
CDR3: CASSLLADEQFF
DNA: TGTGCCAGCAGCTTGCTCGCCGATGAGCAGTTCTTC

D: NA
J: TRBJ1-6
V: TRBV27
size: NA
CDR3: CASSPFRDPGAESSPLHF
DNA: TGTGCCAGCAGTCCCTTCCGGGACCCCGGGGCCGAGAGTTCACCCCTCCACTTT

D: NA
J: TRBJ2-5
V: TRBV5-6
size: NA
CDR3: CASSPGGETQYF
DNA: TGTGCCAGCAGTCCCGGTGGGGAGACCCAGTACTTC

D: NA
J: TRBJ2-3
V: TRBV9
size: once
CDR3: CASSVDTDTQYF
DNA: TGTGCCAGCAGCGTCGACACAGATACGCAGTATTTT

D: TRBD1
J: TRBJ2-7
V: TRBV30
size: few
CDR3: CAWSAGGEQYF
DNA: TGTGCCTGGAGTGCAGGGGGCGAGCAGTACTTC

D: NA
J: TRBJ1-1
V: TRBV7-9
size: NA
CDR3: CASSYTPGGHTEAFF
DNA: TGTGCCAGCAGCTATACCCCGGGTGGTCACACTGAAGCTTTCTTT

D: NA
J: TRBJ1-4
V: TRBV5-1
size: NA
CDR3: CASTPEGGVGEKLFF
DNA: TGCGCCAGCACCCCGGAGGGGGGCGTCGGGGAAAAACTGTTTTTT

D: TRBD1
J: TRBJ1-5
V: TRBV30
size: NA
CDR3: CAWSFGTGANQPQHF
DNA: TGTGCCTGGAGTTTCGGGACAGGGGCGAATCAGCCCCAGCATTTT

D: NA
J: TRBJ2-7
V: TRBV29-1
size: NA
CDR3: CSVEDWDTNYEQYF
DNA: TGCAGCGTTGAAGATTGGGACACCAACTACGAGCAGTACTTC

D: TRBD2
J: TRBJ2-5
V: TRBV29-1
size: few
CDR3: CSVLGGEETQYF
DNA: TGCAGCGTCCTGGGGGGGGAGGAGACCCAGTACTTC

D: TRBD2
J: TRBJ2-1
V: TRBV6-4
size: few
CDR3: CASSVASGGVNEQFF
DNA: TGTGCCAGCAGTGTTGCTAGCGGGGGGGTCAATGAGCAGTTCTTC

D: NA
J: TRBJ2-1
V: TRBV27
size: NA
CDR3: CASSFLQSYNEQFF
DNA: TGTGCCAGCTCGTTTCTACAGAGCTACAATGAGCAGTTCTTC

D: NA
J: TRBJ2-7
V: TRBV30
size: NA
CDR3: CAWSGDSYEQYF
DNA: TGTGCCTGGAGTGGAGACTCCTACGAGCAGTACTTC

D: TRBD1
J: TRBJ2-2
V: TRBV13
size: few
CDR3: CASSPTGTGGAGELFF
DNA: TGTGCCAGCAGCCCAACCGGGACAGGTGGAGCCGGGGAGCTGTTTTTT

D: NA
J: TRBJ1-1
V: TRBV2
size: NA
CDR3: CASPMLNTEAFF
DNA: TGTGCCAGCCCGATGTTGAACACTGAAGCTTTCTTT

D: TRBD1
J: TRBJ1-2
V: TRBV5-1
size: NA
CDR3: CASSWTGGIYGYTF
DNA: TGCGCCAGCAGCTGGACAGGGGGCATCTATGGCTACACCTTC

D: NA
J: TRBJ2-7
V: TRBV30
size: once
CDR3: CAWSLTTGWVSYF
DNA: TGTGCCTGGAGTCTGACGACAGGTTGGGTGTCATACTTC

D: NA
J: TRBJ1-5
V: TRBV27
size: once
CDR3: CASSSGQGNQPQHF
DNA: TGTGCCAGCAGTTCCGGTCAGGGTAATCAGCCCCAGCATTTT

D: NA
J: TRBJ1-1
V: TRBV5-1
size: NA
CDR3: CASSLAQGNTEAFF
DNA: TGCGCCAGCAGCTTGGCACAGGGCAACACTGAAGCTTTCTTT

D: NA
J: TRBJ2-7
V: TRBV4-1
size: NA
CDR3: CASSQEPGLSYEQYF
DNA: TGCGCCAGCAGCCAAGAGCCAGGACTATCCTACGAGCAGTACTTC

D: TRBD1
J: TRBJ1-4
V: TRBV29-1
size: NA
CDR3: CSVDPGQGSEKLFF
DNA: TGCAGCGTTGACCCGGGACAGGGTTCCGAAAAACTGTTTTTT

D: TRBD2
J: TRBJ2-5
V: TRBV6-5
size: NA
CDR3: CASSYLGGDQETQYF
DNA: TGTGCCAGCAGCTACCTCGGGGGGGACCAAGAGACCCAGTACTTC

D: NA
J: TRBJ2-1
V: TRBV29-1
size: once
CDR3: CSVEDIYRDSGDEQFF
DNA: TGCAGCGTTGAAGATATATACCGGGACTCTGGAGATGAGCAGTTCTTC

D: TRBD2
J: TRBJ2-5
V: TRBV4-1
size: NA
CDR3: CASSQDNGGTETQYF
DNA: TGCGCCAGCAGCCAAGATAACGGGGGGACGGAGACCCAGTACTTC

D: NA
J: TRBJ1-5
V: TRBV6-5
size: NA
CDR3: CASSPDSNQPQHF
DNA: TGTGCCAGCAGTCCCGACAGTAATCAGCCCCAGCATTTT

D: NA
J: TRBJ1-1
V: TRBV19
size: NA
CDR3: CASSVIRNTEAFF
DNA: TGTGCCAGTAGTGTGATTCGGAACACTGAAGCTTTCTTT

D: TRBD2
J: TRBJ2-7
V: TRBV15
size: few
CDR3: CATSRTSGTYEQYF
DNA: TGTGCCACCAGTAGGACTAGCGGGACCTACGAGCAGTACTTC